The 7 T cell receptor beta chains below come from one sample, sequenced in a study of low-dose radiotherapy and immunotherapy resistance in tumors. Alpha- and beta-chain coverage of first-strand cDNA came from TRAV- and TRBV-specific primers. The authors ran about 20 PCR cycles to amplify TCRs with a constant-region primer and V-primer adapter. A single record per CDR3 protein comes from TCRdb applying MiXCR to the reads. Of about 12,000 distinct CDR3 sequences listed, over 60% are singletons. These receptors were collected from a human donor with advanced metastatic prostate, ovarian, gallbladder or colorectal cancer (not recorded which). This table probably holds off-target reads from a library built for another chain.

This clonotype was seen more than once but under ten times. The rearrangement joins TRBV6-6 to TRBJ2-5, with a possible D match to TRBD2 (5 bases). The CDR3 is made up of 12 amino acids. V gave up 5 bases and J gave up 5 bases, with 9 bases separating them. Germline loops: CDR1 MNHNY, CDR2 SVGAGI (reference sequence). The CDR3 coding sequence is TGTGCCAGCAGTATAGCGAGGGAGACCCAGTACTTC. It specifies CASSIARETQYF.

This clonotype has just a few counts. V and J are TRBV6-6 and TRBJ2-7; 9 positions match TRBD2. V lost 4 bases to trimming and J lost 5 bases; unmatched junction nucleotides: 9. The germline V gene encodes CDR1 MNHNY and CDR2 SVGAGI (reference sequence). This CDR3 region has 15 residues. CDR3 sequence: CASSSPVAGAHEQYF. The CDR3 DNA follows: TGTGCCAGCAGTTCCCCGGTAGCGGGAGCCCACGAGCAGTACTTC.

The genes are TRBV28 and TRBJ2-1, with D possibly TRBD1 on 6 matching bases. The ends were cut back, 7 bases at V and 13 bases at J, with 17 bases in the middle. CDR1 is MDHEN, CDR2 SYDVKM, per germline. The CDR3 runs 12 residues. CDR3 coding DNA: TGTGCCAGCACCGAATGGGGGCGAGGACAGTTCTTC. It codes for CASTEWGRGQFF.

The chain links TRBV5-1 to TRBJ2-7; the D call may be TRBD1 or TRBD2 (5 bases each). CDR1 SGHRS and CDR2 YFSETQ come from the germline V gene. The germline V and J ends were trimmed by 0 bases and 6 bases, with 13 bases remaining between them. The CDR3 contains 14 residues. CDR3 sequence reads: CASSLEQGAAEQYF. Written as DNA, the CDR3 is TGCGCCAGCAGCTTGGAGCAGGGAGCGGCCGAGCAGTACTTC.

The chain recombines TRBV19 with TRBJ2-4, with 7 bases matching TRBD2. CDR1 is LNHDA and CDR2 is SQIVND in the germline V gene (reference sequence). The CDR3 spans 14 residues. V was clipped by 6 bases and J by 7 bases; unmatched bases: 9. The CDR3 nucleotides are TGTGCCAGTAGCCATCCGGGAGCGGGGAACATTCAGTACTTC. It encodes CASSHPGAGNIQYF.

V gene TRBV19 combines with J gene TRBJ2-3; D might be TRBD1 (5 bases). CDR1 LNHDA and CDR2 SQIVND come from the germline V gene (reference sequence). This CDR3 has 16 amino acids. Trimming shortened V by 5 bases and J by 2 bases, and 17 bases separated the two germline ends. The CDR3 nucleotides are TGTGCCAGTAGTCTCCAGGGCACCCTCACCACAGATACGCAGTATTTT. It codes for CASSLQGTLTTDTQYF.

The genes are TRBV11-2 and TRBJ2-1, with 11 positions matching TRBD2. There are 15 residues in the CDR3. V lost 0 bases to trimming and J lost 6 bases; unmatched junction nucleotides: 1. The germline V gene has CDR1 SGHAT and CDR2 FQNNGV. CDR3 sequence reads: CASSLDSGRGNEQFF. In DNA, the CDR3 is TGTGCCAGCAGCTTAGATAGCGGGAGGGGCAATGAGCAGTTCTTC. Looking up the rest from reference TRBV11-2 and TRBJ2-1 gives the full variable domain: EAGVAQSPRYKIIEKRQSVAFWCNPISGHATLYWYQQILGQGPKLLIQFQNNGVVDDSQLPKDRFSAERLKGVDSTLKIQPAKLEDSAVYLCASSLDSGRGNEQFFGPGTRLTVL.